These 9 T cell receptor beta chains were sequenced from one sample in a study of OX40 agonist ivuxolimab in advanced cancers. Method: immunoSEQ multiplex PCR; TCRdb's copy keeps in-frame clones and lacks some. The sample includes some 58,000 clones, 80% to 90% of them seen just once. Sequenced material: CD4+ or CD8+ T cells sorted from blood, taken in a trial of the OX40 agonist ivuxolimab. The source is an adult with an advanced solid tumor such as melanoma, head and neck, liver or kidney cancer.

CDR3: CASSVARERGNTIYF. The CDR3 DNA is TGTGCCAGCAGCGTAGCAAGGGAGAGGGGAAACACCATATATTTT. This chain joins TRBV9 and TRBJ1-3; D remains unclear. The CDR3 spans 15 residues. Trimming left V 0 bases short and J 4 bases short, with 11 bases between. Germline-derived CDR1 and CDR2 are SGDLS and YYNGEE. The full variable domain, in which reference TRBV9 and TRBJ1-3 provide the parts outside the CDR3, is DSGVTQTPKHLITATGQRVTLRCSPRSGDLSVYWYQQSLDQGLQFLIQYYNGEERAKGNILERFSAQQFPDLHSELNLSSLELGDSALYFCASSVARERGNTIYFGEGSWLTVV.

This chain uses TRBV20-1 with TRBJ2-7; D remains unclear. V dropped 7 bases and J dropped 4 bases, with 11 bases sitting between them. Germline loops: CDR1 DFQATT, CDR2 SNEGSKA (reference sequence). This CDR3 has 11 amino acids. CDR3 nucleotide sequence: TGCAGTGGGAGCTGGCGATACGAGCAGTACTTC. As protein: CSGSWRYEQYF.

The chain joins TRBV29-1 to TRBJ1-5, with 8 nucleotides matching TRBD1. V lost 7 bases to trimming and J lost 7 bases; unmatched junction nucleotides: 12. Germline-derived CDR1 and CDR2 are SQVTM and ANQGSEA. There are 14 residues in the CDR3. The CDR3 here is CSASPGGAGQPQHF. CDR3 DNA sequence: TGCAGCGCCTCCCCAGGGGGCGCTGGGCAGCCCCAGCATTTT.

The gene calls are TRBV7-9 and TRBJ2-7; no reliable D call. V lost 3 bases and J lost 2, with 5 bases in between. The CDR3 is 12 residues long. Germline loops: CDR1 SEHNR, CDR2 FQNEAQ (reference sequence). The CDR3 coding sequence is TGTGCCAGCAGCTTGATCCCCTACGAGCAGTACTTC. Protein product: CASSLIPYEQYF.

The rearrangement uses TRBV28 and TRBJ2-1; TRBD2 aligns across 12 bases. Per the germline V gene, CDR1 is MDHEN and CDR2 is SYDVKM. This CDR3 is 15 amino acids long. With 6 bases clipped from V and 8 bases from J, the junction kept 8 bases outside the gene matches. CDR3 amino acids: CASSSPGTSGHEQFF. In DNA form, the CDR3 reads TGTGCCAGCAGCTCCCCCGGGACTAGCGGGCATGAGCAGTTCTTC.

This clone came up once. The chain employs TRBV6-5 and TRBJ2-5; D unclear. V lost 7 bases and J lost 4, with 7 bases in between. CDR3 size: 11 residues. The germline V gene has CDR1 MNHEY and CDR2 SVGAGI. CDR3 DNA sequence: TGTGCCAGCATGTTGTCAGAGACCCAGTACTTC. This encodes CASMLSETQYF.

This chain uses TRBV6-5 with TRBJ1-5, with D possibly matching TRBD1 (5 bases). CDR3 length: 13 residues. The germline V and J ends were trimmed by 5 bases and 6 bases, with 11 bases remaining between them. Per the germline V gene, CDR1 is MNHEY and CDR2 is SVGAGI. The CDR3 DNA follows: TGTGCCAGCAGTGGGCAGGGTTCTCAGCCCCAGCATTTT. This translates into CASSGQGSQPQHF.

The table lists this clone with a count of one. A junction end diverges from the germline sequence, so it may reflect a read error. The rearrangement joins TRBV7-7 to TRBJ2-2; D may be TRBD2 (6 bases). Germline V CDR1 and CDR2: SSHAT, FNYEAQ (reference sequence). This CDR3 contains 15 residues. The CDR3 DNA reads TGTGCTAGCAGCTTAGAGGGAGGCGGTACCGGGGAGCTGTTTTTT. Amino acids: CASSLEGGGTGELFF.

The CDR3 spells CAKLRWTVNQPQHF. CDR3 DNA: TGTGCAAAGCTTAGGTGGACAGTTAATCAGCCCCAGCATTTT. This chain uses TRBV27 with TRBJ1-5; D may be TRBD1 (6 bases). The CDR3 loop spans 14 amino acids. Looked up from germline, CDR1 is MNHEY and CDR2 is SMNVEV (reference sequence).